This entry describes one T cell receptor beta chain. Its target is not known. The CDR3 totals 15 residues. Germline loops: CDR1 SEHNR, CDR2 FQNEAQ (reference sequence). Trimming removed 5 bases at V and 4 bases at J, with 17 bases between. This PCR relied on a set of 60 Vbeta primers and 13 Jbeta primers. Here immunoSEQ multiplex PCR was the method, and the copy in TCRdb shows in-frame clones only, minus some. The sample shows 60,000 or so clones, about 86% of them seen only once. These data are taken from a study of cytomegalovirus exposure and HLA in healthy donors. Whole-study results and caveats: A few CMV-associated chains were confirmed in vitro to be specific for CMV antigens. Later analysis suggested links between common viral pathogens and several top significant clusters. Overall, under 200 TCR beta chains were annotated as cytomegalovirus-associated.

This clonotype was obtained from a middle-aged man in good health and CMV-seronegative. Sequenced material: PBMCs. The chain combines TRBV7-9 with TRBJ1-2, with D hard to call. In DNA form, the CDR3 reads TGTGCCAGCAGCCGAGGGCCGACGGTCCGCTATGGCTACACCTTC. It specifies CASSRGPTVRYGYTF.